These 22 T cell receptor beta chains originate from one sample sequenced in a study of T cell repertoires in cytomegalovirus infection. TCRdb analysed the reads with MiXCR anew, one entry per CDR3 protein. The sample yields about 310,000 distinct CDR3 sequences, roughly 25% seen once. These TCRs are of unknown antigen specificity. The sequenced sample was cultured PBMCs, obtained from culture after CMV antigen stimulation. All receptors derive from a human donor in good health (CMV status not recorded). Some clones in this sample may be carry-over from other donors' samples.

The genes are TRBV7-2 and TRBJ1-1; TRBD1 agrees at 8 bases. The germline CDR1 and CDR2 sequences are SGHTA and FQGNSA. V was clipped by 5 bases and J by 6 bases; unmatched bases: 11. This CDR3 contains 15 residues. The CDR3 sequence: CASSVDRGVFAEAFF. The CDR3 region has the DNA TGTGCCAGCAGCGTCGACAGGGGTGTTTTCGCTGAAGCTTTCTTT.

This clonotype was counted ten times or more. V and J are TRBV7-8 and TRBJ2-5, with 9 bases identical to TRBD1. The CDR3 runs 16 residues. The germline V gene encodes CDR1 SGHVS and CDR2 FQNEAQ. The V and J ends lost 5 bases and 2 bases, in that order; junction bases with no gene match: 9. CDR3 sequence: CASSKGQGFEQETQYF. CDR3 DNA: TGTGCCAGCAGCAAGGGACAGGGTTTTGAGCAAGAGACCCAGTACTTC.

The rearrangement joins TRBV7-2 to TRBJ2-5; no reliable D call. The length of the CDR3 is 14 residues. Germline-derived CDR1 and CDR2 are SGHTA and FQGNSA. Between the trimmed V and J ends, which lost 5 bases and 5 bases, there was a span of 15 bases. The CDR3 DNA sequence: TGTGCCAGCAGCACGCCCCACGGTGGGGAGACCCAGTACTTC. It encodes CASSTPHGGETQYF.

This clonotype was detected many times. The J gene is TRBJ2-1, the V gene TRBV7-9; 8 bases match TRBD1. The CDR3 is 15 amino acids. Germline values: CDR1 SEHNR, CDR2 FQNEAQ (reference sequence). After removal of 3 bases from V and 1 base from J, the junction contained 2 bases not matched to a gene. As DNA, the CDR3 is TGTGCCAGCAGCTTGGACAGGGCTTCCTACAATGAGCAGTTCTTC. It is translated as CASSLDRASYNEQFF.

This chain links TRBV4-2 with TRBJ1-2; D unresolved. This CDR3 is 12 amino acids long. Trimming shortened V by 2 bases and J by 10 bases, and 11 bases separated the two germline ends. In germline, CDR1 is LGHNA, CDR2 YNFKEQ. CDR3 protein: CASSQLPAVYTF. Written as DNA, the CDR3 is TGTGCCAGCAGCCAACTGCCCGCCGTCTACACCTTC.

The rearrangement uses TRBV2 and TRBJ1-1, with D unclear. Trimming took 6 bases from V and 1 from J, leaving 9 bases between them. Germline CDR1 and CDR2: SNHLY and FYNNEI. The CDR3 is 13 amino acids. The CDR3 DNA sequence: TGTGCCAGCAGGGGGATCCCGAACACTGAAGCTTTCTTT. It yields the protein CASRGIPNTEAFF.

This clonotype was seen more than once but under ten times. V is TRBV10-3 and J is TRBJ2-2, with D hard to call. With 0 bases removed from V and 7 bases from J, the gap between germline ends came to 9 bases. This CDR3 contains 14 residues. Looked up from germline, CDR1 is ENHRY and CDR2 is SYGVKD. For the CDR3, the DNA is TGTGCCATCAGTGAGTCGAGACCTATCGGGGAGCTGTTTTTT. Amino acid sequence: CAISESRPIGELFF.

This chain links TRBV29-1 with TRBJ2-5; D ambiguous. The CDR3 has 14 amino acids. Trimming pared 6 bases from V and 1 base from J, leaving 15 bases between. Germline-derived CDR1 and CDR2 are SQVTM and ANQGSEA. The CDR3 bases are TGCAGCGTGTCAGGAACTGGGGTCCAAGAGACCCAGTACTTC. Its translation is CSVSGTGVQETQYF.

The rearrangement links TRBV19 to TRBJ1-2; D unresolved. Trimming removed 3 bases from V and 2 bases from J, with 7 bases in between. CDR3 size: 13 residues. Germline assignment: CDR1 LNHDA and CDR2 SQIVND (reference sequence). Here the CDR3 reads CASSILGNYGYTF. The CDR3 nucleotides read TGTGCCAGTAGTATTCTAGGGAACTATGGCTACACCTTC.

V usage is TRBV12-3 or TRBV12-4 and J usage is TRBJ1-1; 7 nucleotides line up with TRBD1. The CDR3 length is 14 residues. The ends lost 1 base at V and 6 bases at J; junction bases unmatched: 5. In DNA form, the CDR3 reads TGTGCCAGCAGTTTAGGGGGACAGCGAGCTGAAGCTTTCTTT. Translation gives CASSLGGQRAEAFF.

This chain links TRBV28 with TRBJ2-7, with a possible D match to TRBD2 (5 bases). The CDR3 length is 13 residues. Deletions cut 7 bases from V and 3 bases from J, with 13 bases between. The germline V gene has CDR1 MDHEN and CDR2 SYDVKM. For the CDR3, the DNA is TGTGCCAGCATGGGCCTAGCATTCTACGAGCAGTACTTC. As protein: CASMGLAFYEQYF.

The chain links TRBV19 to TRBJ1-2; D not certain. In germline, CDR1 is LNHDA, CDR2 SQIVND (reference sequence). Trimming took off 2 bases at V and 2 bases at J, with 9 bases between the two ends. The CDR3 covers 14 residues. CDR3: CASSINLGNYGYTF. CDR3 DNA sequence: TGTGCCAGTAGTATAAACCTAGGGAACTATGGCTACACCTTC.

The rearrangement links TRBV30 to TRBJ2-5, with TRBD2 identical over 11 bases. This CDR3 contains 16 residues. The J segment lost 5 bases and the V segment lost 0 bases, leaving 8 bases of the junction unmatched. Germline V CDR1 and CDR2: GTSNPN, SVGIG (reference sequence). This CDR3 is CAWSVIAGGPWETQYF. The CDR3 DNA reads as TGTGCCTGGAGTGTCATAGCGGGAGGGCCGTGGGAGACCCAGTACTTC.

The CDR3 protein is CASSLFPLTGANLNYGYTF. CDR3 sequence (DNA): TGCGCCAGCAGCTTGTTCCCCCTTACCGGGGCCAATCTTAACTATGGCTACACCTTC. The chain is built from TRBV5-1 and TRBJ1-2; D is possibly TRBD1 (5 bases). CDR3 length equals 19 residues. Deletions cut 1 base from V and 1 base from J, with 23 bases between. The germline gives CDR1 SGHRS, CDR2 YFSETQ.

This clonotype was picked up many times. V usage is TRBV28 and J usage is TRBJ1-1; D may be TRBD1 (5 bases). V was shortened by 8 bases and J by 0 bases, with 19 bases between the two germline ends. Germline V CDR1 and CDR2: MDHEN, SYDVKM. This CDR3 is 16 amino acids long. CDR3 DNA sequence: TGTGCCAGCCAACCTGGCGGGGCCGGAGTGAACACTGAAGCTTTCTTT. This gives the protein CASQPGGAGVNTEAFF.

The V gene is TRBV25-1, the J gene TRBJ1-1; D not certain. There are 13 residues in the CDR3. Germline CDR1 reads MGHDK; CDR2 reads SYGVNS. V lost 2 bases to trimming and J lost 2 bases, with 6 bases between them. CDR3: CASSEPGNTEAFF. The CDR3 nucleotides read TGTGCCAGCAGTGAACCGGGTAACACTGAAGCTTTCTTT.

The table lists this clonotype with many counts. V gene TRBV7-2 combines with J gene TRBJ2-3, with TRBD2 identical over 13 bases. Per germline, CDR1 SGHTA and CDR2 FQGNSA. Trimming cost V 5 bases and J 4 bases; bases outside gene matches: 9. The CDR3 loop spans 17 amino acids. In DNA form, the CDR3 reads TGTGCCAGCAGCCCAGGGCGACTAGCGGGAGGTTCAGATACGCAGTATTTT. Residues: CASSPGRLAGGSDTQYF.

This clonotype was picked up many times. The chain joins TRBV9 to TRBJ2-3; D is possibly TRBD2 (7 bases). V lost 0 bases to trimming and J lost 6 bases, with 17 bases between them. This CDR3 comprises 16 residues. In germline, CDR1 is SGDLS, CDR2 YYNGEE. The CDR3 loop is CASSVAPGGGSDTQYF. CDR3 DNA sequence: TGTGCCAGCAGCGTAGCCCCGGGGGGCGGGAGCGATACGCAGTATTTT.

The chain carries TRBV2 and TRBJ2-1, with TRBD2 identical over 9 bases. This CDR3 spans 14 amino acids. Germline V lookup: CDR1 SNHLY, CDR2 FYNNEI. Unmatched junction bases numbered 7, after V lost 7 bases and J lost 6 bases. This chain's CDR3 is CASTSTSGFNEQFF. CDR3 DNA sequence: TGTGCCAGCACCTCGACTAGCGGATTCAATGAGCAGTTCTTC.

Only a few counts were recorded for this clonotype. The V gene is TRBV24-1, the J gene TRBJ2-3; D gene uncertain. The V gene's germline CDR1 is KGHDR and CDR2 SFDVKD. Trimming pared 6 bases from V and 1 base from J, leaving 7 bases between. The CDR3 has 13 amino acids. The CDR3 protein is CATSPLGTDTQYF. CDR3 coding DNA: TGTGCCACCAGTCCCCTGGGCACAGATACGCAGTATTTT.

This clonotype was picked up many times. The chain joins TRBV7-2 to TRBJ2-5; tentative D call: TRBD2 (5 bases). The length of the CDR3 is 14 residues. The V gene lost 2 bases and the J gene lost 5 bases, with 12 bases spanning the gap. Germline V lookup: CDR1 SGHTA, CDR2 FQGNSA. CDR3 nucleotides: TGTGCCAGCAGCTTATCGGGGTTTGGGGAGACCCAGTACTTC. This encodes CASSLSGFGETQYF.

The rearrangement links TRBV20-1 to TRBJ1-2; D perhaps matches TRBD1 (5 bases). Germline V gene lookup returns CDR1 DFQATT and CDR2 SNEGSKA (reference sequence). V shed 0 bases and J shed 3 bases, with 17 bases lying between them. This CDR3 has 16 residues. The CDR3 reads CSARESGAGWYYGYTF. The CDR3 DNA follows: TGCAGTGCTAGAGAGAGTGGGGCAGGGTGGTACTATGGCTACACCTTC.